The present entry profiles one TCR beta chain with its context. PCR primers comprised 60 Vbeta and 13 Jbeta primers. Method: immunoSEQ multiplex PCR; TCRdb's copy keeps in-frame clones and lacks some. The sample lists about 82,000 clones, roughly 80% occurring once. The data are from a study of cytomegalovirus exposure and HLA in healthy donors. The source of this sequence is a human donor in good health. The sample consisted of PBMCs.

The CDR3 region has the DNA TGCGCCAGCTCCCCACAGGGGGCTAACTATGGCTACACCTTC. As protein: CASSPQGANYGYTF. This sequence joins TRBV10-2 and TRBJ1-2; 8 bases are a match to TRBD1. With 8 bases clipped from V and 0 bases from J, the junction kept 5 bases outside the gene matches. The CDR3 has 14 residues. Per germline, CDR1 WSHSY and CDR2 SAAADI.